This T cell receptor beta chain comes out of a study of molecular identifiers for immune sequencing clone quantification. General observations from the study: Over 97% of effector molecules, but under 1% in naive cells, were held by clones with more than 20 RNA copies.

V lost 6 bases and J lost 10; bases outside the gene matches: 6. This CDR3 has 12 amino acids. Each CDR3 protein gets one entry after TCRdb re-called the PCR reads with MiXCR. The table has about 640,000 distinct CDR3 sequences, about 20% seen once; the top ten hold 0.75% to 0.95%. Sorting captured naive CD8 T cells as CD8+CD4-CCR7+CD45RA+. For this clonotype: Its matching antigen is unknown.

The chain carries TRBV12-3 or TRBV12-4 and TRBJ2-1; 7 nucleotides line up with TRBD1. Sample: naive CD8+ T cells from blood, with Jurkat cell RNA spiked in. Subset in this sample: FACS-sorted CD8+CD4-CCR7+CD45RA+ naive T cells. The origin of this receptor is a human donor in good health. Some libraries in this study had Jurkat cell RNA spiked in. CDR3 DNA sequence: TGTGCCAGCAGACCACCCAGGGGGGAGCAGTTCTTC. It translates to CASRPPRGEQFF.